This TCR beta chain was obtained from a study of CD4 T cells in relation to SARS-CoV-2 and coronaviruses. Study results and limitations: SARS-CoV-2-driven expansion was significantly weaker in crossreactive than monoreactive clones.

As regards this clone: Its antigen is currently unknown.

Before the COVID-19 pandemic, during about 2011-2019, CD4+ T cells were taken from unexposed donors. The cells were cultured for under 13 days before CD4+ T cells were isolated. Cultures received half-medium IL-2 refreshes on days 3 and 7. Profiled with immunoSEQ multiplex PCR; TCRdb holds only in-frame clones, not every one. The sample carries about 16,000 clones, around 77% recorded once. Germline V gene lookup returns CDR1 LGHNT and CDR2 FRNRAP. V lost 7 bases to trimming and J lost 2 bases, with 17 bases between them. There are 16 residues in the CDR3. The J gene is TRBJ1-4, the V gene TRBV12-5, with no clear D. Sequences were obtained from CD4+ T cells from PBMCs, cultured in vitro. The sequence derives from a human donor in good health. The chain's CDR3 is CASAHRARSTNEKLFF. CDR3 nucleotide sequence: TGTGCTAGTGCCCACCGAGCGAGAAGTACTAATGAAAAACTGTTTTTT.